These 17 T cell receptor beta chains came from one sample sequenced in a study of patients and donors after allogeneic stem cell transplantation. TCRdb reprocessed the RT-PCR reads with MiXCR, giving one entry per CDR3 protein. The sample lists about a million distinct CDR3 sequences, over 15% occurring once. The sequencing input was blood, either unsorted or a sorted T cell fraction (not recorded which). Receptors originate from a human donor who was either an allogeneic HSCT recipient or a stem cell or donor lymphocyte infusion donor (not recorded which). It is not recorded whose cells these are; they may come from a transplant donor.

This clonotype was seen only a few times. The chain joins TRBV29-1 to TRBJ2-7; 7 nucleotides align to TRBD2. This CDR3 has 13 residues. Germline V lookup: CDR1 SQVTM, CDR2 ANQGSEA. Losses at the gene ends were 6 bases for V and 0 bases for J; bases not matched to a gene: 5. CDR3 region: CSVRLANSYEQYF. The CDR3 nucleotides read TGCAGCGTAAGACTAGCAAACTCCTACGAGCAGTACTTC.

There are a few counts of this clonotype. This sequence joins TRBV5-1 and TRBJ2-3; weak D call: TRBD2 (7 bases). The germline V gene encodes CDR1 SGHRS and CDR2 YFSETQ. Trimming left V 4 bases short and J 6 bases short, with 12 bases between. This CDR3 has 13 amino acids. In DNA form, the CDR3 reads TGCGCCAGCAGCGCGGGAGACAGGGATACGCAGTATTTT. Its protein product is CASSAGDRDTQYF.

The rearrangement uses TRBV20-1 and TRBJ2-3; D is perhaps TRBD2 (5 bases). CDR1 DFQATT and CDR2 SNEGSKA come from the germline V gene (reference sequence). This CDR3 comprises 14 residues. Trimming took 1 base from V and 14 from J, leaving 22 bases between them. CDR3 nucleotide sequence: TGCAGTGCTAGAGTCACTAGGGATAGTTTATATGGGTATTTT. Translation gives CSARVTRDSLYGYF.

This clonotype appeared a few times. The rearrangement links TRBV15 to TRBJ1-5, with a weak D call TRBD1 (6 bases). Germline V CDR1 and CDR2: LNHNV, YYDKDF (reference sequence). The CDR3 extends over 16 amino acids. Trimming took 2 bases from V and 2 from J, leaving 13 bases between them. The CDR3 DNA follows: TGTGCCACCAGCAGAACAAGACAGGACCGCAATCAGCCCCAGCATTTT. This codes for CATSRTRQDRNQPQHF.

This sequence joins TRBV6-1 and TRBJ2-7; tentatively, D is TRBD2 (6 bases). Germline V gene sequence: CDR1 MNHNS, CDR2 SASEGT. CDR3 length equals 13 residues. The V and J ends lost 5 bases and 2 bases respectively, with 10 bases between them. This chain's CDR3 is CASSKGLTYEQYF. CDR3 in DNA: TGTGCCAGCAGTAAGGGACTTACCTACGAGCAGTACTTC.

Of note for this clonotype: The junction and the germline gene differ at one end; a read error may be behind it. The chain uses TRBV5-1 and TRBJ2-3; perhaps TRBD1 as D (6 bases). From germline, CDR1 is SGHRS and CDR2 YFSETQ. The CDR3 runs 16 residues. DNA of the CDR3: TGCGCCAGCGGCTTGTGGGGGCCAGGAGGCACAGATACGCAGTATTTT. It specifies CASGLWGPGGTDTQYF.

This clonotype was counted between two and nine times. CDR3 bases: TGTGCCAGCAGCCTCCTCCCGGTGACGACCAAAAACATTCAGTACTTC. It translates to CASSLLPVTTKNIQYF. The chain is built from TRBV3-1 and TRBJ2-4; D remains unclear. CDR3 length: 16 residues. V lost 4 bases to trimming and J lost 2 bases, with 15 bases between them. Germline CDR1 reads LGHDT; CDR2 reads YNNKEL (reference sequence).

There are a few counts of this clonotype. The J gene is TRBJ2-1, the V gene TRBV3-1, with D perhaps matching TRBD2 (6 bases). Germline V gene data show CDR1 as LGHDT and CDR2 as YNNKEL (reference sequence). With 4 bases removed from V and 0 bases from J, the gap between germline ends came to 22 bases. The CDR3 length is 19 residues. The CDR3 DNA follows: TGTGCCAGCAGCCCGGGACTGCCACAGACCGCGAGCTCCTACAATGAGCAGTTCTTC. This sequence encodes CASSPGLPQTASSYNEQFF.

As to this clonotype: The final CDR3 position lacks the conserved phenylalanine or tryptophan, pointing to a likely read error. The DNA is left out, because the CDR3 cannot be placed on it with certainty; the CDR3 is given as TCRdb lists it. The CDR3 region is CASQNDRFL. V usage is TRBV2 and J usage is TRBJ2-1. Germline V gene data show CDR1 as SNHLY and CDR2 as FYNNEI. The CDR3 sequence runs 9 residues, both termini included.

This chain uses TRBV12-5 with TRBJ1-1; possibly TRBD1 for D (5 bases). V was shortened by 6 bases and J by 1 base, with 9 bases between the two germline ends. Germline-derived CDR1 and CDR2 are LGHNT and FRNRAP. This CDR3 has 13 amino acids. The CDR3 coding sequence is TGTGCTAGTGGCCGGGGGGGGAACACTGAAGCTTTCTTT. Its protein is CASGRGGNTEAFF.

The chain employs TRBV14 and TRBJ2-7; 7 bases align to TRBD1. This CDR3 contains 14 residues. Germline V gene lookup returns CDR1 SGHDN and CDR2 FVKESK. V lost 2 bases, J lost 6 bases, and 7 bases stayed unmatched. As DNA, the CDR3 is TGTGCCAGCAGCCAAAAGCCAGGGGGTGGCGAGCAGTACTTC. Translation: CASSQKPGGGEQYF.

This clonotype showed up just a few times. V is TRBV7-6 and J is TRBJ2-2; D gene uncertain. The CDR3 length is 12 residues. Between the trimmed V and J ends, which lost 2 bases and 7 bases, there was a span of 5 bases. Germline V gene lookup returns CDR1 SGHVS and CDR2 FNYEAQ. Written as DNA, the CDR3 is TGTGCCAGCAGCTTATCTATCGGGGAGCTGTTTTTT. Translated: CASSLSIGELFF.

This clonotype was counted between two and nine times. The chain is built from TRBV20-1 and TRBJ1-5; weak D call: TRBD1 (5 bases). The CDR3 consists of 14 residues. Germline CDR1 and CDR2: DFQATT and SNEGSKA (reference sequence). With 4 bases removed from V and 0 bases from J, the gap between germline ends came to 10 bases. The CDR3 loop reads CSAKQDNSNQPQHF. The DNA of the CDR3 is TGCAGTGCTAAACAGGACAATAGCAATCAGCCCCAGCATTTT.

This sequence joins TRBV20-1 and TRBJ2-1; TRBD2 agrees at 7 bases. The CDR3 consists of 15 residues. CDR1 DFQATT and CDR2 SNEGSKA come from the germline V gene (reference sequence). The trim removed 1 base at V and 7 bases at J, leaving 10 bases unmatched. The CDR3 DNA sequence: TGCAGTGCTAGAGTGGCGGGGAGGGCGTGGAATGAGCAGTTCTTC. Translated, it gives CSARVAGRAWNEQFF.

This chain uses TRBV6-2 or TRBV6-3 with TRBJ1-6, with no clear D. The CDR3 is 15 amino acids. Germline CDR1 is MNHEY and CDR2 is SVGEGT. Trimming took 2 bases from V and 10 from J, leaving 15 bases between them. CDR3 protein: CASSYQWQVDSPLHF. CDR3 in DNA: TGTGCCAGCAGTTACCAGTGGCAGGTTGACTCACCCCTCCACTTT.

The rearrangement uses TRBV5-6 and TRBJ2-3; 10 nucleotides align to TRBD2. The CDR3 totals 16 residues. Germline V gene data show CDR1 as SGHDT and CDR2 as YYEEEE. The V segment lost 2 bases and the J segment 5 bases; nucleotides outside the gene matches: 8. CDR3 bases: TGTGCCAGCAGCTTCGGAACTAGCGGGGATCTAGATACGCAGTATTTT. Its protein product is CASSFGTSGDLDTQYF. The whole variable domain, filled in from reference TRBV5-6 and TRBJ2-3, reads DAGVTQSPTHLIKTRGQQVTLRCSPKSGHDTVSWYQQALGQGPQFIFQYYEEEERQRGNFPDRFSGHQFPNYSSELNVNALLLGDSALYLCASSFGTSGDLDTQYFGPGTRLTVL.

The chain links TRBV5-1 to TRBJ2-2; TRBD1 matches at 9 bases. The CDR3 has 15 amino acids. V lost 2 bases and J lost 5; bases outside the gene matches: 4. Germline V gene sequence: CDR1 SGHRS, CDR2 YFSETQ. CDR3 DNA sequence: TGCGCCAGCAGCTTCCGGGACAGGGTTACCGGGGAGCTGTTTTTT. This codes for CASSFRDRVTGELFF.